This T cell receptor beta chain was documented in a study of OX40 agonist ivuxolimab in advanced cancers. Study information: Every patient in dose escalation had hepatocellular carcinoma, melanoma, renal cell or head and neck cancer. Partial responses were achieved by three patients, one with hepatocellular carcinoma and two with cutaneous melanoma. Findings and limits, study-wide: At 0.1 to 3.0 mg/kg, clonal expansion of CD4+ and CD8+ blood T cells had occurred by week 6.

Assay used: immunoSEQ multiplex PCR; TCRdb lists only in-frame clones, some missing. The sample contains roughly 77,000 clones, under 95% of which appear only once. Germline V gene sequence: CDR1 ENHRY, CDR2 SYGVKD. The CDR3 consists of 13 residues. V gave up 7 bases and J gave up 2 bases; unmatched junction bases: 2. On this clone itself: Antigen: not known.

The V gene is TRBV10-3, the J gene TRBJ2-7; 10 positions match TRBD2. The sample consisted of CD4+ or CD8+ T cells sorted from blood, taken in a trial of the OX40 agonist ivuxolimab. The clonotype was recovered from an adult with an advanced solid tumor such as melanoma, head and neck, liver or kidney cancer. In nucleotides, the CDR3 is TGTGCCATCACGAGCGGGGGGGCCTACGAGCAGTACTTC. Its translation is CAITSGGAYEQYF.